A single TCR beta chain is shown here with its context. The source of the sample is a study of regulatory T cells in long-lasting Graves disease. Building the TCR beta libraries relied on iRepertoire HTBI primers, and CDR3 regions underwent Arm-PCR. TCRdb analysed the multiplex PCR reads with MiXCR anew, one entry per CDR3 protein. The sample shows about 660,000 distinct CDR3 sequences, about 30% of them seen only once. The time point is: persistent/refractory GD, antithyroid drugs over 5 years with positive TRAb. PBMC-derived RNA was used for the TCR library. Deletions cut 0 bases from V and 7 bases from J, with 9 bases between. CDR3 size: 12 residues. CDR1 GTSNPN and CDR2 SVGIG come from the germline V gene (reference sequence).

This TCR came from a female donor with Graves disease. The chain joins TRBV30 to TRBJ1-1; D gene unclear. Sequencing was performed on peripheral blood mononuclear cells (PBMCs), taken when the disease was refractory, from a patient treated with antithyroid drugs. Here the CDR3 reads CAWSVTVLEAFF. DNA of the CDR3: TGTGCCTGGAGTGTAACGGTGCTTGAAGCTTTCTTT.